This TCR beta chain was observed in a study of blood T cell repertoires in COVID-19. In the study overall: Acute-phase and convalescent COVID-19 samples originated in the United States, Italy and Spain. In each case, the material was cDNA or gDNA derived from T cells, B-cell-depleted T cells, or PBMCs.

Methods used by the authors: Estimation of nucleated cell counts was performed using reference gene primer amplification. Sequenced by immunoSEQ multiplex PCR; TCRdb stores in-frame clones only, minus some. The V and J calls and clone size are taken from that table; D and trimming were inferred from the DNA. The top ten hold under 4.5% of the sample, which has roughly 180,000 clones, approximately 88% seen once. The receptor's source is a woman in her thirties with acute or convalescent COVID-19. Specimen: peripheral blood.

The DNA for the CDR3 is TGTGCCAGCAGCTTAATCGGCGGTGAGACCCAGTACTTC. Amino acid sequence: CASSLIGGETQYF. The genes are TRBV7-2 and TRBJ2-5; D gene uncertain. The germline V gene encodes CDR1 SGHTA and CDR2 FQGNSA. V gave up 2 bases and J gave up 5 bases, with 9 bases separating them. The CDR3 is 13 residues long.